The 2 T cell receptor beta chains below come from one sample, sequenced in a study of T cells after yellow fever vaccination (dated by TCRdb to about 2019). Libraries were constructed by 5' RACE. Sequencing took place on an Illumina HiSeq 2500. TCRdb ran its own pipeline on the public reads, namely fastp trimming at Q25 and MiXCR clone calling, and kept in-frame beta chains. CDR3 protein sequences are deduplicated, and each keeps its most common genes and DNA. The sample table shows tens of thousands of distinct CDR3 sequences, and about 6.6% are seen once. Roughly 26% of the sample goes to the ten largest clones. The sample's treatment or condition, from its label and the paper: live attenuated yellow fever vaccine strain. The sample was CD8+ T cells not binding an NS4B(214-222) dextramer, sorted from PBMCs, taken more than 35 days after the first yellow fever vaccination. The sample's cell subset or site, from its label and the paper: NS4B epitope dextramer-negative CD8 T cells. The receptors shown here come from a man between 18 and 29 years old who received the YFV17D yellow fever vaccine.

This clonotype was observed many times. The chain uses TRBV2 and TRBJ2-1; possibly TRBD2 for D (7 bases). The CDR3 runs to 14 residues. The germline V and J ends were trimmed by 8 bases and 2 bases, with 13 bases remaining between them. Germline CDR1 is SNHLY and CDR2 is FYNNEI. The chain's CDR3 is CASPAGAAYNEQFF. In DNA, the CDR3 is TGTGCCAGCCCCGCGGGGGCCGCCTACAATGAGCAGTTCTTC.

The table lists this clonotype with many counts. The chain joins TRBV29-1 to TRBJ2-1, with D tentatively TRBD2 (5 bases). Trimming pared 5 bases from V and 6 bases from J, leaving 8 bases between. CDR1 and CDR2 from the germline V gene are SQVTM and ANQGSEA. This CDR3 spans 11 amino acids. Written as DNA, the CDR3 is TGCAGCGTTTCCGGGGTCAATGAGCAGTTCTTC. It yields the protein CSVSGVNEQFF.